The 19 T cell receptor beta chains given below trace back to one sample, sequenced in a study of blood T cell repertoires in COVID-19. Sequencing was performed with immunoSEQ multiplex PCR; in TCRdb, only in-frame clones are kept and a portion is missing. The data show 180,000 or so clones, approximately 91% seen once. Source material: peripheral blood. All receptors derive from a man aged 18 to 30 with active or convalescent COVID-19.

The CDR3 loop reads CASSLGRGLGYTF. DNA of the CDR3: TGTGCCAGCAGCTTAGGCAGGGGGCTAGGCTACACCTTC. The V call is TRBV11-2, the J call TRBJ1-2; 8 positions match TRBD1. With 1 base clipped from V and 8 bases from J, the junction kept 3 bases outside the gene matches. This CDR3 spans 13 amino acids. Per germline, CDR1 SGHAT and CDR2 FQNNGV.

V is TRBV28 and J is TRBJ2-1, with D possibly TRBD2 on 6 matching bases. The CDR3 is 15 residues long. The germline CDR1 and CDR2 sequences are MDHEN and SYDVKM. With 4 bases removed from V and 6 bases from J, the gap between germline ends came to 16 bases. The CDR3 nucleotides read TGTGCCAGCAGTTCCTTTGGCGGGAAGAGCAATGAGCAGTTCTTC. Translated: CASSSFGGKSNEQFF.

The V and J genes are TRBV27 and TRBJ2-5; no clear D gene. Looked up from germline, CDR1 is MNHEY and CDR2 is SMNVEV (reference sequence). The CDR3 sequence is 13 residues long. V gave up 1 base and J gave up 1 base, with 4 bases separating them. CDR3 coding DNA: TGTGCCAGCAGTTTATTAGCCCAAGAGACCCAGTACTTC. Translated, it gives CASSLLAQETQYF.

CDR3 in amino acids: CSVVPSSGGASGELFF. The DNA of the CDR3 is TGCAGCGTTGTCCCTTCTAGCGGGGGGGCGTCCGGGGAGCTGTTTTTT. V and J are TRBV29-1 and TRBJ2-2, with 12 bases identical to TRBD2. Germline trimming cut 4 bases from V and 6 bases from J; bases unmatched to any gene: 9. CDR1 and CDR2 (germline): SQVTM, ANQGSEA. This CDR3 has 16 residues.

A note on this clone: This CDR3 is also generated by other DNA sequences in the sample. The chain joins TRBV7-8 to TRBJ2-2; D might be TRBD2 (5 bases). Germline V CDR1 and CDR2: SGHVS, FQNEAQ. The CDR3 length is 16 residues. The V gene lost 5 bases and the J gene lost 2 bases, with 15 bases spanning the gap. CDR3 DNA sequence: TGTGCCAGCAGCCTAGTCACGGGGAAAAACACCGGGGAGCTGTTTTTT. It translates to CASSLVTGKNTGELFF.

The V and J genes are TRBV27 and TRBJ2-6; D not resolved. Germline V gene data show CDR1 as MNHEY and CDR2 as SMNVEV (reference sequence). The V end lost 0 bases, the J end lost 1 base, and 10 bases lay between the germline ends. The CDR3 covers 17 residues. This chain's CDR3 is CASSLSVPGSGANVLTF. CDR3 nucleotide sequence: TGTGCCAGCAGTTTATCGGTCCCAGGATCTGGGGCCAACGTCCTGACTTTC.

The CDR3, as DNA: TGTGCCAGCAGTGAGATGACAGGGGATAATTCACCCCTCCACTTT. It is translated as CASSEMTGDNSPLHF. The V and J genes are TRBV2 and TRBJ1-6; 8 nucleotides match TRBD1. CDR1 and CDR2 (germline): SNHLY, FYNNEI. J lost 5 bases, V lost 3 bases, and 3 bases had no gene match. The CDR3 is made up of 15 amino acids.

V is TRBV19 and J is TRBJ2-7; 8 bases agree with TRBD1. J lost 1 base, V lost 3 bases, and 5 bases had no gene match. The CDR3 runs 15 residues. Germline-derived CDR1 and CDR2 are LNHDA and SQIVND (reference sequence). The CDR3 region has the DNA TGTGCCAGTAGTATGGGGACAGGAGCGTCCTACGAGCAGTACTTC. Translating it yields CASSMGTGASYEQYF.

The chain is built from TRBV19 and TRBJ1-4, with TRBD1 as a possible D gene (5 bases). V lost 6 bases and J lost 7, with 15 bases in between. The CDR3 is 14 amino acids. Germline V gives CDR1 LNHDA, CDR2 SQIVND (reference sequence). Written as DNA, the CDR3 is TGTGCCAGTAGGACACAGGTATCTGGTGAAAAACTGTTTTTT. Translated, it gives CASRTQVSGEKLFF.

The gene calls are TRBV18 and TRBJ2-1, with TRBD2 identical over 11 bases. V lost 4 bases and J lost 3; bases outside the gene matches: 2. CDR1 is KGHSH and CDR2 is LQKENI in the germline V gene. This CDR3 is 15 amino acids long. The CDR3, as DNA: TGTGCCAGCTCACAAACTAGCGGGAGCTACAATGAGCAGTTCTTC. Encoded protein: CASSQTSGSYNEQFF.

The genes are TRBV6-1 and TRBJ2-3; 7 positions match TRBD2. The CDR3 length is 16 residues. From germline, CDR1 is MNHNS and CDR2 SASEGT. J was trimmed by 0 bases and V by 0 bases; bases with no gene match: 3. In nucleotides, the CDR3 is TGTGCCAGCAGTGAAGCGGCGGGAGCCAGCACAGATACGCAGTATTTT. Protein product: CASSEAAGASTDTQYF.

This clone has just one count. V is TRBV19 and J is TRBJ1-5; tentatively, D is TRBD1 (5 bases). Trimming cost V 7 bases and J 2 bases, with 27 bases left between them. Per germline, CDR1 LNHDA and CDR2 SQIVND (reference sequence). The CDR3 runs 19 residues. The CDR3 nucleotides read TGTGCCAGTAACCCTCGTGGAGACAGACCCTCGGGCCGCAATCAGCCCCAGCATTTT. This gives the protein CASNPRGDRPSGRNQPQHF.

In this sample, this clone turned up a few times. This chain's CDR3 is CASSPGERGGRKTQYF. CDR3 DNA sequence: TGTGCCAGCAGCCCGGGAGAGCGGGGGGGCCGGAAGACCCAGTACTTC. This rearrangement joins TRBV6-2 or TRBV6-3 to TRBJ2-5; 10 bases map to TRBD2. The ends lost 6 bases at V and 6 bases at J; junction bases unmatched: 13. This CDR3 region has 16 residues. CDR1 is MNHEY and CDR2 is SVGEGT in the germline V gene.

This chain connects TRBV2 to TRBJ1-2; unclear D gene. The CDR3 length is 15 residues. Germline V lookup: CDR1 SNHLY, CDR2 FYNNEI. Trimming cost V 4 bases and J 4 bases, with 16 bases left between them. The CDR3 loop reads CASSAVVAESYGYTF. The CDR3 DNA reads TGTGCCAGCAGTGCAGTAGTCGCGGAAAGCTATGGCTACACCTTC.

The V gene is TRBV11-3, the J gene TRBJ2-5; tentatively, D is TRBD1 (5 bases). The CDR3 sequence is 14 residues long. CDR1 SGHNT and CDR2 YENEEA come from the germline V gene. V lost 2 bases, J lost 0 bases, and 7 bases lay in between. Written as DNA, the CDR3 is TGTGCCAGCAGCTTAACGACAGACCAAGAGACCCAGTACTTC. It yields the protein CASSLTTDQETQYF.

There are a few counts of this clone. V gene TRBV2 combines with J gene TRBJ1-1; 8 bases are a match to TRBD1. J was trimmed by 4 bases and V by 5 bases; bases with no gene match: 0. CDR1 and CDR2 (germline): SNHLY, FYNNEI. CDR3 length: 12 residues. The CDR3 region is CASSTGGTEAFF. CDR3 bases: TGTGCCAGCAGTACAGGGGGCACTGAAGCTTTCTTT.

The V call is TRBV12-5, the J call TRBJ2-4, with D possibly TRBD1 on 7 matching bases. V was trimmed by 2 bases and J by 6 bases, leaving 17 bases between them. Germline-derived CDR1 and CDR2 are LGHNT and FRNRAP. The CDR3 runs to 16 residues. CDR3: CASGLPGGQGGNIQYF. The CDR3 DNA reads TGTGCTAGTGGTTTGCCAGGGGGGCAGGGGGGAAACATTCAGTACTTC.

The chain combines TRBV5-1 with TRBJ1-2, with a tentative D call TRBD1 (6 bases). This CDR3 comprises 13 residues. Trimming shortened V by 2 bases and J by 6 bases, and 11 bases separated the two germline ends. Germline V gene lookup returns CDR1 SGHRS and CDR2 YFSETQ. The CDR3, as DNA: TGCGCCAGCAGCTTCATGGGGGCGAATGGCTACACCTTC. This gives the protein CASSFMGANGYTF.

This chain links TRBV6-5 with TRBJ1-1; weak D call: TRBD1 (6 bases). The CDR3 runs 14 residues. Trimming took off 6 bases at V and 5 bases at J, with 16 bases between the two ends. The V gene's germline CDR1 is MNHEY and CDR2 SVGAGI. The CDR3 DNA sequence: TGTGCCAGCAGACTACTCTTCAGGGGAACTGAAGCTTTCTTT. It encodes CASRLLFRGTEAFF.